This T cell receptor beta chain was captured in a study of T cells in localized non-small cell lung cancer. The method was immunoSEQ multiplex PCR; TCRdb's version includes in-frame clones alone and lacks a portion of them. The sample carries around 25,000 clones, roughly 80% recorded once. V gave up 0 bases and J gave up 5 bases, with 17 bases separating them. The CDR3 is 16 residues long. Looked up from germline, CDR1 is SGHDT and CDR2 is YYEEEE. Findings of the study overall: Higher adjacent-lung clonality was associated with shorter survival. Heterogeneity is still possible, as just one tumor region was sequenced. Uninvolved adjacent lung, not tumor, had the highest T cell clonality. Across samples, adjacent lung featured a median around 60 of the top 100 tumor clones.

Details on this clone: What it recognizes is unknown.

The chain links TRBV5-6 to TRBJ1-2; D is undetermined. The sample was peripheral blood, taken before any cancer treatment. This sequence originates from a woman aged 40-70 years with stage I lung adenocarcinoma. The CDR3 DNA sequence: TGTGCCAGCAGCTTGGGGCAGGCTCAGCCTCTATATGGCTACACCTTC. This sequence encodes CASSLGQAQPLYGYTF.